Sequencing of this T cell receptor beta chain was carried out in a study of CD8 T cells in Susac syndrome. After extraction with the RNeasy kit, roughly 0.45 to 1 ug of the RNA was reverse transcribed using random hexamers. Amplification of TCR beta CDR3 was carried out by immunoSEQ multiplex PCR, which covered 54 Vbeta and 13 Jbeta segments. TCRdb analysed the immunoSEQ multiplex PCR reads with MiXCR anew, one entry per CDR3 protein. The sample records some 210,000 distinct CDR3 sequences, 94% being singletons. Remarks on this clonotype: Its target is unknown.

Study-wide results and limits: No clonal expansion appeared among CD4+ T cells in Susac patients.

The CDR3 spans 15 residues. Trimming shortened V by 1 base and J by 2 bases, and 9 bases separated the two germline ends. The germline CDR1 and CDR2 sequences are SGDLS and YYNGEE. Sequencing input: CD4+ T cells from PBMCs. The receptor was isolated from a human donor with Susac syndrome. The chain links TRBV9 to TRBJ2-2; D ambiguous. The CDR3 region is CASSVQVFNTGELFF. As DNA, the CDR3 is TGTGCCAGCAGCGTACAGGTTTTTAACACCGGGGAGCTGTTTTTT.